Sequencing of this T cell receptor (beta chain) was carried out in a study of T cells in Graves' hyperthyroidism and ophthalmopathy. Study-level findings and limits: In simple terms, a model built on 13 V-J features told ophthalmopathy apart from stable hyperthyroidism.

RNA transcripts were the template for amplifying TCR beta CDR3 regions. The HTBI primer set drove a first-round RT-PCR of the TCR CDR3. TCRdb redid the calling of the multiplex PCR reads with MiXCR, one entry per CDR3 protein. The table includes fewer than 650,000 distinct CDR3 sequences, around 15% detected once. This clonotype was detected ten times or more. What it binds is unknown. The germline V gene has CDR1 MNHEY and CDR2 SVGEGT. This CDR3 is built from 20 residues. The V end lost 0 bases, the J end lost 5 bases, and 28 bases lay between the germline ends. This chain joins TRBV6-2 or TRBV6-3 and TRBJ1-2; D ambiguous. This TCR was recovered from a woman between 35 and 50 years old with Graves' hyperthyroidism. Sequencing was performed on blood. CDR3 amino acids: CASSYSKAPPFGRTAYGYTF. The CDR3 DNA reads as TGTGCCAGCAGTTACTCGAAAGCCCCCCCATTTGGGCGAACGGCTTATGGCTACACCTTC.